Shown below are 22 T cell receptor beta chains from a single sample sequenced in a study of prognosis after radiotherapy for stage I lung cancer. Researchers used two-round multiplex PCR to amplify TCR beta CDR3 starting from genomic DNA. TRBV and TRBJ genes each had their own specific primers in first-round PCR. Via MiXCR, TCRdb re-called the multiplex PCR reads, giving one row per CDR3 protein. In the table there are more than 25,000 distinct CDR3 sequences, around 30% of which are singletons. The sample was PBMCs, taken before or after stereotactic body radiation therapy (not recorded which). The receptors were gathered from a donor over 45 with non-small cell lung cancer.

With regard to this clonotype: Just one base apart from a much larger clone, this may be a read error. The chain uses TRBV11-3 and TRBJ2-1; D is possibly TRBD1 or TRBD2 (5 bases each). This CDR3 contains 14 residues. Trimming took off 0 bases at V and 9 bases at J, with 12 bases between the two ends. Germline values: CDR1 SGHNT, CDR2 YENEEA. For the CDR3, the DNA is TGTGCCAGCAGCTTAGAGGCTTTTGGGGGTGAGCAGTTCTTC. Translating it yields CASSLEAFGGEQFF. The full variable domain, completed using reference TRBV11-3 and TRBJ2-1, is EAGVVQSPRYKIIEKKQPVAFWCNPISGHNTLYWYLQNLGQGPELLIRYENEEAVDDSQLPKDRFSAERLKGVDSTLKIQPAELGDSAVYLCASSLEAFGGEQFFGPGTRLTVL.

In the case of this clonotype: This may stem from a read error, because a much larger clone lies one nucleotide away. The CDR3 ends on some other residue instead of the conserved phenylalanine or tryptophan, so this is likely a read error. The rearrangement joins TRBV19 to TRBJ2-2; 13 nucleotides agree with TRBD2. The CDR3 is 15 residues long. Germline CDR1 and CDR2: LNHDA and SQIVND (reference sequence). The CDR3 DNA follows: TGTGCCAGCACTAGCGGGAGGGCGGGCACCTGGGAGCTGTTTGTT. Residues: CASTSGRAGTWELFV.

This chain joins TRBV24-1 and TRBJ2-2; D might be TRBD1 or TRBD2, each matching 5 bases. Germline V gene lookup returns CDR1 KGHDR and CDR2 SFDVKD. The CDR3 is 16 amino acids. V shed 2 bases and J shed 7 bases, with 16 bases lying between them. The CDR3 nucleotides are TGTGCCACCAGTGATTCCGCTCGAGGGGCAGGCGGGGAGCTGTTTTTT. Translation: CATSDSARGAGGELFF.

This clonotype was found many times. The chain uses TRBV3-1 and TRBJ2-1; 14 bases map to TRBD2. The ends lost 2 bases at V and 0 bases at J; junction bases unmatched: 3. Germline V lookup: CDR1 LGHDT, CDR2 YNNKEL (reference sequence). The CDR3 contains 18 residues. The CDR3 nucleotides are TGTGCCAGCAGCCAACCGGGACTAGCGGGAGTCTCCTACAATGAGCAGTTCTTC. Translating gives CASSQPGLAGVSYNEQFF.

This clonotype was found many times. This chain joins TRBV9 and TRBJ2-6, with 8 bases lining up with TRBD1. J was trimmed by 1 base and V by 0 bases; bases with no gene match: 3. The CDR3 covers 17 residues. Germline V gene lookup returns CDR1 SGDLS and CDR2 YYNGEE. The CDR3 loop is CASSVGQGASGANVLTF. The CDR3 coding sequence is TGTGCCAGCAGCGTAGGTCAGGGGGCTTCTGGGGCCAACGTCCTGACTTTC.

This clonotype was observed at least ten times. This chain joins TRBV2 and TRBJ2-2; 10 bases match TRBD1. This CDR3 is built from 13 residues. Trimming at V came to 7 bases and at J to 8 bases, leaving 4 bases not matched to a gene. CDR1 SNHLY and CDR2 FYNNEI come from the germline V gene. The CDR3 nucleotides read TGTGCCAGCACTGGACAGGGGGGTGGGGAGCTGTTTTTT. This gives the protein CASTGQGGGELFF.

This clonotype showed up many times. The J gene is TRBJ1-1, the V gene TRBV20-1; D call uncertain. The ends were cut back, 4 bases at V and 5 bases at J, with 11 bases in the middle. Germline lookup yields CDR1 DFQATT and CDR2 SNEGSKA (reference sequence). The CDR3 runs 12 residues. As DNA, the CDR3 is TGCAGTGCTATGCGTCTTGGTACTGAAGCTTTCTTT. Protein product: CSAMRLGTEAFF.

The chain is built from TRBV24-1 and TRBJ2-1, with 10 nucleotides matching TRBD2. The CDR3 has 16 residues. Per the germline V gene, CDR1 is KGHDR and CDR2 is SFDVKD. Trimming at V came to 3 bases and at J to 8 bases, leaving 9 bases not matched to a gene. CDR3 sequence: CATSDPAGLADDEQFF. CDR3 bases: TGTGCCACCAGTGATCCCGCCGGACTAGCGGACGATGAGCAGTTCTTC.

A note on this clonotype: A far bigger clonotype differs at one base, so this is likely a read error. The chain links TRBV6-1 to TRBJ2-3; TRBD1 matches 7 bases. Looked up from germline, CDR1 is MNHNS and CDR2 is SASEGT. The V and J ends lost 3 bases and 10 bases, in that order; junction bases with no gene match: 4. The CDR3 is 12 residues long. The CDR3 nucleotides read TGTGCCAGCAGTGACAAGGGGGCCGCGCAGTATTTT. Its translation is CASSDKGAAQYF.

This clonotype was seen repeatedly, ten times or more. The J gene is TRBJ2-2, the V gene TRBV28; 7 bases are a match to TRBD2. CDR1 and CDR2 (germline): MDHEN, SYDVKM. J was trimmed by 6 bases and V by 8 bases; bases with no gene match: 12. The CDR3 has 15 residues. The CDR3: CASGRAGWRAGELFF. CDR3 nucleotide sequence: TGTGCCAGCGGAAGAGCGGGATGGAGGGCCGGGGAGCTGTTTTTT.

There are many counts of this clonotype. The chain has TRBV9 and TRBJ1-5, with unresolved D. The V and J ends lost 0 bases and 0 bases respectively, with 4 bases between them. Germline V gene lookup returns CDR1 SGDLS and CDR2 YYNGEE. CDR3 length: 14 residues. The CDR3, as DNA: TGTGCCAGCAGCGTAGAGGGTAGCAATCAGCCCCAGCATTTT. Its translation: CASSVEGSNQPQHF.

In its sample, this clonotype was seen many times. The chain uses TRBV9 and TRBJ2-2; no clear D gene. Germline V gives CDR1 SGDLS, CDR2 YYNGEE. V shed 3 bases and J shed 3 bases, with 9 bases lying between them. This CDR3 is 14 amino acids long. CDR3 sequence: CASSEGSYTGELFF. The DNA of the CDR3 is TGTGCCAGCAGCGAGGGCTCATACACCGGGGAGCTGTTTTTT.

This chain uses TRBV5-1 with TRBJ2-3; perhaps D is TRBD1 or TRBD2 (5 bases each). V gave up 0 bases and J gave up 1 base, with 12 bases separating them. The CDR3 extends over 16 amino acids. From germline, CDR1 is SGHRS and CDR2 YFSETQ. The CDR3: CASSLAGTLGTDTQYF. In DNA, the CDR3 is TGCGCCAGCAGCTTGGCCGGGACCTTGGGCACAGATACGCAGTATTTT.

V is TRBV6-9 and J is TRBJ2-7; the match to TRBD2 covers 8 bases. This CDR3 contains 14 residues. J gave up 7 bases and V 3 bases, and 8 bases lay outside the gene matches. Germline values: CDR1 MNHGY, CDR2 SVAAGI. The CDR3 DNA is TGTGCCAGCAGTTACCTGAATAGCGGGAAGGAGCAGTACTTC. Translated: CASSYLNSGKEQYF.

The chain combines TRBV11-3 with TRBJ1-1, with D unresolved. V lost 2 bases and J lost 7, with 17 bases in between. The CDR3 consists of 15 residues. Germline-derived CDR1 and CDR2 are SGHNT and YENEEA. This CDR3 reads CASSLFGNSGSEAFF. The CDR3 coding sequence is TGTGCCAGCAGCTTATTTGGGAACTCTGGGAGTGAAGCTTTCTTT.

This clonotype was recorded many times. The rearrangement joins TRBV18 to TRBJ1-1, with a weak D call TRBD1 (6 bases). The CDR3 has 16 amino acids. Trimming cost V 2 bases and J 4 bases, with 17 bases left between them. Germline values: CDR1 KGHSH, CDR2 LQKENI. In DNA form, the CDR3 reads TGTGCCAGCTCACCAATCATTGGGGGCGGGGGCACTGAAGCTTTCTTT. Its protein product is CASSPIIGGGGTEAFF.

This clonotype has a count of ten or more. The CDR3 reads CASSLSGRAGYEQFF. The CDR3 DNA reads TGTGCCAGCAGTTTGAGCGGGAGGGCCGGGTATGAGCAGTTCTTC. V and J are TRBV12-3 or TRBV12-4 and TRBJ2-1, with TRBD2 identical over 10 bases. This CDR3 is 15 amino acids long. Trimming took 3 bases from V and 8 from J; bases not matched to a gene: 7.

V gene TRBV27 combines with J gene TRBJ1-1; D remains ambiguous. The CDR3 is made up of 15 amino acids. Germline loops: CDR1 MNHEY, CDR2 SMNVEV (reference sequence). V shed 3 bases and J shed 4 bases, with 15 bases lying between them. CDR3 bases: TGTGCCAGCAGTTTTACGTGGACCCAAGGCACTGAAGCTTTCTTT. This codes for CASSFTWTQGTEAFF.

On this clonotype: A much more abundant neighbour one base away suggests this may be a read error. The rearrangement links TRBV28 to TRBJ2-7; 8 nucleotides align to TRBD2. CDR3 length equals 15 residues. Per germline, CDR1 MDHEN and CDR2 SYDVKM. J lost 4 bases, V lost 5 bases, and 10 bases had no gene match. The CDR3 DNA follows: TGTGCCAGCAGTAGAGTGGTACTAGCGGAGTACGAGCAGTACTTC. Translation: CASSRVVLAEYEQYF.

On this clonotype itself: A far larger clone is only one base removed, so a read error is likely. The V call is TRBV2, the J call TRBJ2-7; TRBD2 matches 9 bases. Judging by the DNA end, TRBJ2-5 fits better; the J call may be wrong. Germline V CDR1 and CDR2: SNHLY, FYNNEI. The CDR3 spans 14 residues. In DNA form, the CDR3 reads TGTGCCAGCATTGGTAGCGGGAGCGGGGAGACCCAGTACTTC. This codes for CASIGSGSGETQYF.

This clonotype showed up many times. CDR3 DNA sequence: TGCAGTGTGTGGAACGTAATGAACACTGAAGCTTTCTTT. Amino acid sequence: CSVWNVMNTEAFF. The V call is TRBV20-1, the J call TRBJ1-1; D not resolved. Germline-derived CDR1 and CDR2 are DFQATT and SNEGSKA (reference sequence). With 7 bases removed from V and 0 bases from J, the gap between germline ends came to 12 bases. This CDR3 has 13 residues.

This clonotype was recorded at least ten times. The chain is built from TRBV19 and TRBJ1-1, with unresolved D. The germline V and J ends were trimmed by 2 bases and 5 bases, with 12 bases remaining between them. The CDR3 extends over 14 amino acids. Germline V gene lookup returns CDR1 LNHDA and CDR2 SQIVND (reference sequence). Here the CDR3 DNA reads TGTGCCAGTAGTATACGGTCAGAGTGGACTGAAGCTTTCTTT. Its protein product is CASSIRSEWTEAFF.